These 30 T cell receptor beta chains share one sample of origin, sequenced in a study of blood T cell repertoires in COVID-19. The repertoire was sequenced with immunoSEQ multiplex PCR; TCRdb's copy has only in-frame clones and lacks some. The table records 200,000 to 250,000 clones, around 90% of them present only once. The sequenced material came from PBMCs or T cells enriched from blood (not recorded which). These receptors were taken from a man aged 50 to 60 who had been exposed to COVID-19.

This chain uses TRBV28 with TRBJ2-1; 9 nucleotides align to TRBD2. The CDR3 is 17 residues long. Germline CDR1 is MDHEN and CDR2 is SYDVKM. Unmatched junction bases numbered 9, after V lost 1 base and J lost 5 bases. Here the CDR3 reads CASSLSPGASGNNEQFF. In DNA form, the CDR3 reads TGTGCCAGCAGTTTATCTCCGGGGGCTAGCGGGAACAATGAGCAGTTCTTC.

This clone appeared a few times. This chain links TRBV29-1 with TRBJ1-1, with D hard to call. Deletions cut 6 bases from V and 0 bases from J, with 5 bases between. Germline V gene data show CDR1 as SQVTM and CDR2 as ANQGSEA. The CDR3 consists of 11 residues. CDR3 in DNA: TGCAGCGTACTCATGAACACTGAAGCTTTCTTT. Its protein is CSVLMNTEAFF.

This clone was seen only once. The CDR3 coding sequence is TGTGCCACCAGTGATACCGGGGGGGGTGGAAAGAACACTGAAGCTTTCTTT. This gives the protein CATSDTGGGGKNTEAFF. The V call is TRBV24-1, the J call TRBJ1-1, with D possibly TRBD1 on 5 matching bases. The CDR3 covers 17 residues. Trimming shortened V by 3 bases and J by 1 base, and 17 bases separated the two germline ends. Germline V gene sequence: CDR1 KGHDR, CDR2 SFDVKD.

The CDR3 nucleotides read TGCGCCAGCAGCCGCCAGGGGGCCGATAATGAAAAACTGTTTTTT. This encodes CASSRQGADNEKLFF. The chain links TRBV5-1 to TRBJ1-4; 8 bases align to TRBD1. The CDR3 runs to 15 residues. Germline trimming cut 4 bases from V and 4 bases from J; bases unmatched to any gene: 6. Looked up from germline, CDR1 is SGHRS and CDR2 is YFSETQ.

The J gene is TRBJ2-5, the V gene TRBV9, with D possibly matching TRBD2 (7 bases). The V end was cut by 2 bases, the J end by 5 bases, with 16 bases between. The germline gives CDR1 SGDLS, CDR2 YYNGEE. The CDR3 consists of 15 residues. DNA of the CDR3: TGTGCCAGCAGCGTGGGCGGGGGCGCAGGGGAGACCCAGTACTTC. It yields the protein CASSVGGGAGETQYF.

V gene TRBV7-2 combines with J gene TRBJ1-1; 11 nucleotides match TRBD1. Germline V gene lookup returns CDR1 SGHTA and CDR2 FQGNSA. The CDR3 extends over 17 amino acids. With 2 bases clipped from V and 1 base from J, the junction kept 6 bases outside the gene matches. This chain's CDR3 is CASSLTGTGGWNTEAFF. Written as DNA, the CDR3 is TGTGCCAGCAGCTTAACCGGGACAGGGGGATGGAACACTGAAGCTTTCTTT.

The gene calls are TRBV3-1 (or the pseudogene TRBV3-2) and TRBJ2-2, with no clear D. The V gene's germline CDR1 is LGHDT and CDR2 YNNKEL (reference sequence). Trimming cost V 6 bases and J 1 base, with 9 bases left between them. This CDR3 is built from 14 residues. For the CDR3, the DNA is TGTGCCAGCAGGCCCGCGAGGAACACCGGGGAGCTGTTTTTT. Its translation is CASRPARNTGELFF.

The table lists this clone with a few counts. The chain combines TRBV5-3 with TRBJ1-1; 7 nucleotides line up with TRBD1. TRBV5-3 belongs to the ORF category, with a function that is uncertain. Trimming took 4 bases from V and 1 from J; bases not matched to a gene: 13. The CDR3 runs 17 residues. CDR3 loop: CARSRRQGPPANTEAFF. CDR3 in DNA: TGTGCCAGAAGCCGAAGACAGGGACCTCCGGCGAACACTGAAGCTTTCTTT.

The J gene is TRBJ1-1, the V gene TRBV18; a possible D gene is TRBD1 (6 bases). V lost 3 bases, J lost 3 bases, and 23 bases lay in between. The CDR3 has 18 amino acids. CDR1 is KGHSH, CDR2 LQKENI, per germline. The CDR3 loop is CASSPSPIQGSMHTEAFF. The DNA for the CDR3 is TGTGCCAGCTCACCGTCCCCCATCCAGGGGAGTATGCACACTGAAGCTTTCTTT.

The genes are TRBV7-9 and TRBJ1-1; TRBD1 matches 9 bases. The V and J ends lost 5 bases and 2 bases, in that order; junction bases with no gene match: 3. This CDR3 region has 14 residues. CDR1 and CDR2 from the germline V gene are SEHNR and FQNEAQ (reference sequence). The CDR3 protein is CASSPTGGNTEAFF. The CDR3 DNA reads TGTGCCAGCAGCCCGACAGGGGGAAACACTGAAGCTTTCTTT. Full variable domain (remainder filled in from reference TRBV7-9 and TRBJ1-1): DTGVSQNPRHKITKRGQNVTFRCDPISEHNRLYWYRQTLGQGPEFLTYFQNEAQLEKSRLLSDRFSAERPKGSFSTLEIQRTEQGDSAMYLCASSPTGGNTEAFFGQGTRLTVV.

The V call is TRBV6-1, the J call TRBJ1-2, with D possibly matching TRBD1 (6 bases). The CDR3 loop spans 15 amino acids. The V end was cut by 3 bases, the J end by 4 bases, with 15 bases between. The V gene's germline CDR1 is MNHNS and CDR2 SASEGT. Here the CDR3 reads CASSDRGAVPYGYTF. CDR3 bases: TGTGCCAGCAGTGACAGGGGCGCGGTCCCCTATGGCTACACCTTC.

CDR3 in amino acids: CASSCWDRGCGYTF. The CDR3 coding sequence is TGTGCCAGCAGCTGTTGGGACAGGGGATGCGGCTACACCTTC. The chain has TRBV7-9 and TRBJ1-2; 10 nucleotides align to TRBD1. The V segment lost 4 bases and the J segment 8 bases; nucleotides outside the gene matches: 7. Per germline, CDR1 SEHNR and CDR2 FQNEAQ (reference sequence). The CDR3 totals 14 residues.

The V gene is TRBV6-6, the J gene TRBJ2-1; 11 bases agree with TRBD2. CDR3 length: 15 amino acids. The V gene's germline CDR1 is MNHNY and CDR2 SVGAGI (reference sequence). The V gene end was trimmed by 6 bases and the J gene end by 4 bases; junction bases not matched to a gene: 5. Here the CDR3 DNA reads TGTGCCAGCAGCCAACTAGCGGGGGAATACAATGAGCAGTTCTTC. It yields the protein CASSQLAGEYNEQFF.

The rearrangement links TRBV19 to TRBJ1-5; 8 bases align to TRBD1. Germline V lookup: CDR1 LNHDA, CDR2 SQIVND (reference sequence). This CDR3 spans 17 amino acids. V gave up 3 bases and J gave up 2 bases; unmatched junction bases: 9. CDR3: CASSILGQVYGNQPQHF. The CDR3 region has the DNA TGTGCCAGTAGTATCTTGGGACAGGTCTATGGCAATCAGCCCCAGCATTTT.

The rearrangement uses TRBV27 and TRBJ1-2; TRBD1 matches at 9 bases. Germline V gene data show CDR1 as MNHEY and CDR2 as SMNVEV (reference sequence). The CDR3 spans 14 residues. The junction had 6 bases not matched to a gene; V was cut back by 5 bases and J by 5 bases. This chain's CDR3 is CASSHKQGAYGYTF. The CDR3 bases are TGTGCCAGCAGTCACAAACAGGGGGCATATGGCTACACCTTC.

This rearrangement joins TRBV6-6 to TRBJ2-7; 10 bases match TRBD1. Germline V CDR1 and CDR2: MNHNY, SVGAGI (reference sequence). V shed 5 bases, J shed 6 bases, and the junction held 22 bases outside the gene matches. CDR3 length: 19 amino acids. The CDR3 is CASSQLGGQGIVSAVEQYF. CDR3 in DNA: TGTGCCAGCAGTCAACTAGGGGGACAGGGGATAGTTTCGGCGGTCGAGCAGTACTTC.

The V call is TRBV5-4, the J call TRBJ1-2, with 9 bases identical to TRBD1. The CDR3 contains 15 residues. J lost 2 bases, V lost 2 bases, and 4 bases had no gene match. The germline V gene encodes CDR1 SGHNT and CDR2 YYREEE (reference sequence). The CDR3 loop is CASSLTGTGNYGYTF. CDR3 bases: TGTGCCAGCAGCTTAACCGGGACAGGGAACTATGGCTACACCTTC.

DNA of the CDR3: TGTGCCAGCAGCCTCCCGTCGGGATCAGTTGAAGCTTTCTTT. Protein sequence: CASSLPSGSVEAFF. The chain uses TRBV7-9 and TRBJ1-1; D is unclear. The CDR3 covers 14 residues. The ends were cut back, 5 bases at V and 7 bases at J, with 17 bases in the middle. Germline CDR1 is SEHNR and CDR2 is FQNEAQ (reference sequence).

This chain joins TRBV30 and TRBJ1-5, with no clear D. The length of the CDR3 is 12 residues. The germline V gene encodes CDR1 GTSNPN and CDR2 SVGIG (reference sequence). V dropped 0 bases and J dropped 6 bases, with 6 bases sitting between them. CDR3 sequence reads: CAWSVTGQPQHF. CDR3 nucleotide sequence: TGTGCCTGGAGTGTAACTGGTCAGCCCCAGCATTTT.

The sample holds one count of this clone. The chain has TRBV5-1 and TRBJ1-2, with 8 bases identical to TRBD1. Germline V lookup: CDR1 SGHRS, CDR2 YFSETQ. The junction had 7 bases not matched to a gene; V was cut back by 0 bases and J by 6 bases. This CDR3 contains 15 residues. The CDR3 bases are TGCGCCAGCAGCTTGGTTGGACAGGGTGAAGATGGCTACACCTTC. This codes for CASSLVGQGEDGYTF.

The count of this clone is one. This rearrangement joins TRBV2 to TRBJ2-2; 9 positions match TRBD2. With 6 bases clipped from V and 4 bases from J, the junction kept 6 bases outside the gene matches. The CDR3 totals 15 residues. Germline lookup yields CDR1 SNHLY and CDR2 FYNNEI. The CDR3 DNA follows: TGTGCCAGCAGCCTTAGCGGGAGAGGCACCGGGGAGCTGTTTTTT. Its protein product is CASSLSGRGTGELFF. The variable domain in full, with the rest retrieved from reference TRBV2 and TRBJ2-2, is EPEVTQTPSHQVTQMGQEVILRCVPISNHLYFYWYRQILGQKVEFLVSFYNNEISEKSEIFDDQFSVERPDGSNFTLKIRSTKLEDSAMYFCASSLSGRGTGELFFGEGSRLTVL.

The V and J genes are TRBV9 and TRBJ2-7; 10 nucleotides match TRBD2. Germline values: CDR1 SGDLS, CDR2 YYNGEE. Trimming cost V 3 bases and J 3 bases; bases outside gene matches: 9. The CDR3 extends over 16 amino acids. CDR3 amino acids: CASSASGGSSIYEQYF. The CDR3 DNA reads TGTGCCAGCAGCGCTAGCGGGGGATCGTCAATCTACGAGCAGTACTTC.

The rearrangement links TRBV7-2 to TRBJ2-2; possible D gene TRBD2, 7 bases. The germline V gene encodes CDR1 SGHTA and CDR2 FQGNSA. The V end lost 3 bases, the J end lost 6 bases, and 14 bases lay between the germline ends. The CDR3 runs to 15 residues. CDR3 bases: TGTGCCAGCAGCTTTATTGGGGGGGCCCCCGGGGAGCTGTTTTTT. Its translation: CASSFIGGAPGELFF.

The V and J genes are TRBV5-4 and TRBJ1-1; 10 bases are a match to TRBD1. With V trimmed by 4 bases and J by 3 bases, 18 bases remained unmatched. The germline V gene has CDR1 SGHNT and CDR2 YYREEE (reference sequence). This CDR3 region has 19 residues. The CDR3 spells CASSKGQGEIFSTDTEAFF. Written as DNA, the CDR3 is TGTGCCAGCAGCAAAGGACAGGGGGAGATATTTTCCACGGACACTGAAGCTTTCTTT. Based on the CDR3 plus reference TRBV5-4 and TRBJ1-1, the full variable domain is ETGVTQSPTHLIKTRGQQVTLRCSSQSGHNTVSWYQQALGQGPQFIFQYYREEENGRGNFPPRFSGLQFPNYSSELNVNALELDDSALYLCASSKGQGEIFSTDTEAFFGQGTRLTVV.

This clone was detected once. The chain recombines TRBV5-1 with TRBJ2-1; D is possibly TRBD1 (7 bases). V shed 4 bases and J shed 2 bases, with 13 bases lying between them. Germline assignment: CDR1 SGHRS and CDR2 YFSETQ. The CDR3 covers 15 residues. The CDR3 DNA sequence: TGCGCCAGCAGCGCGGGACAGATCCCCTACAATGAGCAGTTCTTC. It yields the protein CASSAGQIPYNEQFF.

The V gene is TRBV2, the J gene TRBJ2-2; 10 bases line up with TRBD1. Looked up from germline, CDR1 is SNHLY and CDR2 is FYNNEI. CDR3 length: 15 residues. The trim removed 6 bases at V and 3 bases at J, leaving 4 bases unmatched. CDR3 loop: CASRRQGADTGELFF. The DNA of the CDR3 is TGTGCCAGCAGGCGACAGGGGGCAGACACCGGGGAGCTGTTTTTT.

The rearrangement links TRBV3-1 (or the pseudogene TRBV3-2) to TRBJ2-3; 12 positions agree with TRBD2. The junction had 5 bases not matched to a gene; V was cut back by 1 base and J by 6 bases. CDR3 length: 16 amino acids. CDR1 is LGHDT, CDR2 YNNKEL, per germline (reference sequence). The CDR3 region has the DNA TGTGCCAGCAGCCAAGTCACTAGCGGGGGGTGGGATACGCAGTATTTT. It encodes CASSQVTSGGWDTQYF.

V is TRBV7-3 and J is TRBJ1-1; tentatively, D is TRBD1 (5 bases). V was trimmed by 2 bases and J by 3 bases, leaving 10 bases between them. CDR3 length equals 14 residues. Germline-derived CDR1 and CDR2 are SGHTA and FQGTGA. CDR3 bases: TGTGCCAGCAGCTTAGGGCAGGGATACACTGAAGCTTTCTTT. This gives the protein CASSLGQGYTEAFF.

The CDR3 sequence is CASSLRQGPNYGYTF. The CDR3 region has the DNA TGTGCCAGCAGCCTTAGACAGGGGCCGAATTATGGCTACACCTTC. V and J are TRBV14 and TRBJ1-2, with 8 positions matching TRBD1. The germline V gene encodes CDR1 SGHDN and CDR2 FVKESK. With V trimmed by 4 bases and J by 5 bases, 9 bases remained unmatched. This CDR3 has 15 residues. Complete variable domain (other parts from reference TRBV14 and TRBJ1-2): EAGVTQFPSHSVIEKGQTVTLRCDPISGHDNLYWYRRVMGKEIKFLLHFVKESKQDESGMPNNRFLAERTGGTYSTLKVQPAELEDSGVYFCASSLRQGPNYGYTFGSGTRLTVV.

This clone was recorded once. The V and J genes are TRBV7-8 and TRBJ1-5; tentatively, D is TRBD1 (5 bases). Deletions cut 5 bases from V and 0 bases from J, with 11 bases between. Per germline, CDR1 SGHVS and CDR2 FQNEAQ. The CDR3 has 15 residues. The DNA for the CDR3 is TGTGCCAGCAGCAACCAGGGACTTAGCAATCAGCCCCAGCATTTT. This codes for CASSNQGLSNQPQHF.